What follows describes a single T cell receptor (beta chain). Seattle-derived patients entered the study during active infection and were followed longitudinally. Original analysis: Amplification of reference gene primers was used by the study to estimate nucleated cell counts. The method was immunoSEQ multiplex PCR; TCRdb's version includes in-frame clones alone and lacks a portion of them. D and trimming come from the DNA, and the V and J calls and clone size come from that table. The repertoire holds about 230,000 clones, with over 75% as singletons. Per germline, CDR1 MNHEY and CDR2 SVGAGI. CDR3 length: 12 residues. The ends were cut back, 2 bases at V and 2 bases at J, with 3 bases in the middle. The data derive from a study of blood T cell repertoires in COVID-19.

This rearrangement joins TRBV6-5 to TRBJ1-1; D call uncertain. The TCR sequence derives from a man aged 45-60 years with COVID-19, enrolled during active disease. Input material: peripheral blood. CDR3 DNA sequence: TGTGCCAGCAGTTACCCAAACACTGAAGCTTTCTTT. Amino acid sequence: CASSYPNTEAFF.